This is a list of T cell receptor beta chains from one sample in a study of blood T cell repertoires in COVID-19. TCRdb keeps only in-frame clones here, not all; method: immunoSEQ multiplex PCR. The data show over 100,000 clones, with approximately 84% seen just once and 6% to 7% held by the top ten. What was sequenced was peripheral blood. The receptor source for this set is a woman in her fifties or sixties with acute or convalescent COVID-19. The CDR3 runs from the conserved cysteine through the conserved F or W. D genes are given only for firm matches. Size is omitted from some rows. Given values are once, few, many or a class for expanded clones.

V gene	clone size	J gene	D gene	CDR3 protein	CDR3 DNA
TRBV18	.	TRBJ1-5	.	CASSAGGNQPQHF	TGTGCCAGCTCCGCGGGCGGCAATCAGCCCCAGCATTTT
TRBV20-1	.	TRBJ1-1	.	CSATGWGEAFF	TGCAGTGCTACAGGGTGGGGAGAAGCTTTCTTT
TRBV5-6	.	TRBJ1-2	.	CASSSEGRAYGYTF	TGTGCCAGCAGCTCCGAAGGGAGGGCCTATGGCTACACCTTC
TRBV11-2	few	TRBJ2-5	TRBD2	CASSLDTSGGSVETQYF	TGTGCCAGCAGCTTAGATACTAGCGGGGGGTCTGTAGAGACCCAGTACTTC
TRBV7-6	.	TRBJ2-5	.	CASSPGPGETQYF	TGTGCCAGCAGCCCAGGGCCGGGTGAGACCCAGTACTTC
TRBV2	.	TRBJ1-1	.	CASSPLEGSRAFF	TGTGCCAGCAGTCCGCTCGAAGGGAGCAGGGCTTTCTTT
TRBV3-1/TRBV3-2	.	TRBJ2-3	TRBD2	CASSRLSSGDRGDTQYF	TGTGCCAGCAGCCGCTTATCTAGCGGGGATAGGGGGGATACGCAGTATTTT
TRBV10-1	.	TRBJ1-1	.	CASSEWRTGRNTEAFF	TGCGCCAGCAGTGAGTGGAGGACCGGACGGAACACTGAAGCTTTCTTT
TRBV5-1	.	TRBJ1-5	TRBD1	CASSWRQGNSPISNQPQHF	TGCGCCAGCAGCTGGAGACAGGGGAATTCCCCTATTAGCAATCAGCCCCAGCATTTT
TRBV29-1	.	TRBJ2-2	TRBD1	CSVGQGVWTGELFF	TGCAGCGTTGGACAGGGGGTATGGACCGGGGAGCTGTTTTTT
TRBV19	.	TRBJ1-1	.	CASRGGGLYKAFF	TGTGCCAGTAGGGGGGGAGGTCTCTACAAAGCTTTCTTT
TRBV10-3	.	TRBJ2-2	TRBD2	CAIRTSGGRGTGELFF	TGTGCCATCAGGACTAGCGGGGGCCGAGGGACCGGGGAGCTGTTTTTT
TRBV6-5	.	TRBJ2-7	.	CASGLQYEQYF	TGTGCCAGCGGATTACAGTACGAGCAGTACTTC
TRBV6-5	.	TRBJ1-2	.	CASSSGRGYTF	TGTGCCAGCAGTTCAGGGCGGGGCTACACCTTC
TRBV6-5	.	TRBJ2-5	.	CASSYSPGKGTQYF	TGTGCCAGCAGTTACTCTCCAGGGAAGGGGACCCAGTACTTC
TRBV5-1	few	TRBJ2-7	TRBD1	CASSWTGQGNGYEQYF	TGCGCCAGCAGCTGGACCGGACAGGGTAACGGCTACGAGCAGTACTTC
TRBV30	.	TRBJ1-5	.	CAWSRGGGNQPQHF	TGTGCCTGGAGTAGGGGAGGTGGCAATCAGCCCCAGCATTTT
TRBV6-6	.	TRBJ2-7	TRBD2	CASSYSGGGSYEQYF	TGTGCCAGCAGTTACTCGGGCGGGGGCTCCTACGAGCAGTACTTC
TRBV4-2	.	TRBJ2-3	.	CASSQTSTDTQYF	TGTGCCAGCAGCCAAACTAGCACAGATACGCAGTATTTT
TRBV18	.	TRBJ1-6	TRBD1	CASSPRGTVRSPLHF	TGTGCCAGCTCACCACGTGGGACAGTACGGTCACCCCTCCACTTT
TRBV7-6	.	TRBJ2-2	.	CASSLSTSIPGELFF	TGTGCCAGCAGCTTGTCCACTAGTATCCCCGGGGAGCTGTTTTTT
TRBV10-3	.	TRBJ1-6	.	CAISEGAGEFTLHF	TGTGCCATCAGTGAGGGGGCAGGGGAATTCACCCTCCACTTT
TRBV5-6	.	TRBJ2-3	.	CASSFRGTLVTDTQYF	TGTGCCAGCAGCTTTAGGGGCACCCTGGTTACAGATACGCAGTATTTT
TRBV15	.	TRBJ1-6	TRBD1	CATSGGQGNSPLHF	TGTGCCACCAGCGGGGGACAGGGGAATTCACCCCTCCACTTT
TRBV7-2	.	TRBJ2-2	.	CASTGGTGELFF	TGTGCCAGCACCGGCGGGACCGGGGAGCTGTTTTTT
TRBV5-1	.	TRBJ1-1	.	CASSPEGSTEAFF	TGCGCCAGCAGCCCAGAAGGGAGCACTGAAGCTTTCTTT
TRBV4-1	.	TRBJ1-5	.	CASSQARGSNQPQHF	TGCGCCAGCAGCCAAGCGCGGGGGAGTAATCAGCCCCAGCATTTT
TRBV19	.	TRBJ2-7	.	CASKAAGAGEQYF	TGTGCCAGTAAAGCAGCAGGGGCGGGCGAGCAGTACTTC
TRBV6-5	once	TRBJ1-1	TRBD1	CASNPPGQGTEAFF	TGTGCCAGCAACCCCCCGGGACAGGGGACTGAAGCTTTCTTT
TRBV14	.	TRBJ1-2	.	CASSQIGGNYGYTF	TGTGCCAGCAGCCAAATAGGGGGTAACTATGGCTACACCTTC
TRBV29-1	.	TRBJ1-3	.	CSVEQVTKIGNTIYF	TGCAGCGTTGAACAGGTCACCAAGATTGGAAACACCATATATTTT
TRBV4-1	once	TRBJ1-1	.	CASSQGRAPGTEAFF	TGCGCCAGCAGCCAAGGACGGGCGCCGGGAACTGAAGCTTTCTTT
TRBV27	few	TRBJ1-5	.	CASSPDRNQPQHF	TGTGCCAGCAGCCCGGACAGAAATCAGCCCCAGCATTTT
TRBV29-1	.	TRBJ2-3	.	CSVRTVPTDTQYF	TGCAGCGTTCGGACAGTGCCAACAGATACGCAGTATTTT
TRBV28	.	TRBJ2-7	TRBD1	CASTSGTGGSYEQYF	TGTGCCAGCACCTCCGGGACAGGGGGCTCCTACGAGCAGTACTTC
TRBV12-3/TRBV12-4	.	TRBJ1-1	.	CASSFGRNTEAFF	TGTGCCAGCAGTTTTGGGAGGAACACTGAAGCTTTCTTT
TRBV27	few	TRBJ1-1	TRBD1	CASSIGTGLPNTEAFF	TGTGCCAGCAGTATCGGGACAGGCCTGCCCAACACTGAAGCTTTCTTT
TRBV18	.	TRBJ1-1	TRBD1	CASSRGTANTEAFF	TGTGCCAGCTCCAGGGGGACAGCGAACACTGAAGCTTTCTTT
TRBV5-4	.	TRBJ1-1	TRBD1	CASSSLQGEEAFF	TGTGCCAGCAGCTCGTTACAGGGGGAGGAAGCTTTCTTT
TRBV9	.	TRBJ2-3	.	CASSPESEDTQYF	TGTGCCAGCAGCCCCGAGAGCGAGGATACGCAGTATTTT
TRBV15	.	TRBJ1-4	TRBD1	CATSSGLGGGGEKLFF	TGTGCCACCAGCAGTGGTCTTGGAGGGGGCGGTGAAAAACTGTTTTTT
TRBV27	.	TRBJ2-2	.	CASSFSQGQLGNSGELFF	TGTGCCAGCAGTTTTTCCCAAGGACAACTGGGGAATAGCGGGGAGCTGTTTTTT
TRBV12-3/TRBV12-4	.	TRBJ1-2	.	CASKRQVTGYTF	TGTGCCAGCAAACGACAGGTTACGGGCTACACCTTC
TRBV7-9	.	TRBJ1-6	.	CASSFGQRGSPLHF	TGTGCCAGCAGCTTCGGACAGAGGGGTTCACCCCTCCACTTT
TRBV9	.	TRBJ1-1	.	CASSSGWVVGTEAFF	TGTGCCAGCAGCTCAGGGTGGGTTGTGGGCACTGAAGCTTTCTTT
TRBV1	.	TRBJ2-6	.	CTSSQESGPGANVLTF	TGCACCAGCAGCCAAGAATCAGGGCCTGGGGCCAACGTCCTGACTTTC
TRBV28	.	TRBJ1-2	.	CAARGGHDYGYTF	TGTGCCGCCCGGGGGGGTCACGACTATGGCTACACCTTC
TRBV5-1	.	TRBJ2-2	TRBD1	CASSSGQGNTGELFF	TGCGCCAGCAGCTCAGGACAGGGAAACACCGGGGAGCTGTTTTTT
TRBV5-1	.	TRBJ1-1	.	CASRRQGHLNTEAFF	TGCGCCAGCAGACGTCAGGGACACTTGAACACTGAAGCTTTCTTT
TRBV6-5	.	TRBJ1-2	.	CASSSTIGYGYTF	TGTGCCAGCAGTTCTACTATCGGGTATGGCTACACCTTC
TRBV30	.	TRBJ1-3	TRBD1	CAWTGQIGNTIYF	TGTGCCTGGACGGGACAGATTGGAAACACCATATATTTT
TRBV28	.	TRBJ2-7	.	CASRRGLSSYEQYF	TGTGCCAGCAGGCGGGGACTGAGCTCCTACGAGCAGTACTTC
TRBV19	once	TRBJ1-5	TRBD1	CASSIGPGQGRQHF	TGTGCCAGTAGTATAGGACCGGGACAGGGAAGGCAGCATTTT
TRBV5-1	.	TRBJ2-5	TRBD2	CASITTAGGPEETQYF	TGCGCCAGCATTACGACGGCGGGGGGACCAGAAGAGACCCAGTACTTC
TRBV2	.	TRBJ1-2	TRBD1	CASSRTGVVYGYTF	TGTGCCAGCAGTAGGACAGGGGTTGTCTATGGCTACACCTTC